The 32 T cell receptor beta chains listed next were all sequenced from one sample in a study of blood T cell repertoires in COVID-19. The data were produced by immunoSEQ multiplex PCR, yet TCRdb's version contains in-frame clones alone and is incomplete. The sample gives 86,000 or so clones, roughly 96% of which show up once; 4% to 5.5% is in the top ten. The sample taken for sequencing was peripheral blood. The receptors shown here come from a human donor with active COVID-19. The donor label of this sample is uncertain.

The V call is TRBV2, the J call TRBJ1-5; a weak D match, TRBD1 (6 bases). The V and J ends lost 4 bases and 5 bases respectively, with 15 bases between them. This CDR3 spans 15 amino acids. Germline CDR1 reads SNHLY; CDR2 reads FYNNEI. The CDR3 DNA follows: TGTGCCAGCAGTGTAGCGGGGGCGCGGGATCAGCCCCAGCATTTT. Encoded protein: CASSVAGARDQPQHF.

The chain carries TRBV10-3 and TRBJ1-2; 10 bases agree with TRBD1. This CDR3 is 16 amino acids long. Germline values: CDR1 ENHRY, CDR2 SYGVKD. V gave up 0 bases and J gave up 4 bases; unmatched junction bases: 5. The CDR3 sequence is CAISESYGTGAYGYTF. The CDR3 DNA sequence: TGTGCCATCAGTGAGTCGTACGGGACAGGGGCCTATGGCTACACCTTC.

The genes are TRBV3-1 (or the pseudogene TRBV3-2) and TRBJ1-4, with D hard to call. The germline V gene has CDR1 LGHDT and CDR2 YNNKEL (reference sequence). Trimming removed 2 bases from V and 10 bases from J, with 17 bases in between. This CDR3 contains 15 residues. The CDR3 nucleotides read TGTGCCAGCAGCCAATACCAGGATCTAATTTTAAAACTGTTTTTT. Protein product: CASSQYQDLILKLFF.

This clone occurred a few times. The chain combines TRBV3-1 (or the pseudogene TRBV3-2) with TRBJ2-7; 7 bases line up with TRBD2. This CDR3 has 20 amino acids. V trimming: 3 bases; J trimming: 2 bases; junction bases outside the gene matches: 22. Germline V gene data show CDR1 as LGHDT and CDR2 as YNNKEL (reference sequence). CDR3: CASSHLRTGSGRSAPYEQYF. CDR3 DNA sequence: TGTGCCAGCAGCCACCTACGAACGGGTAGCGGGCGGTCTGCTCCCTACGAGCAGTACTTC.

This clone is a singleton in its sample. This chain links TRBV19 with TRBJ2-1; 11 bases are a match to TRBD2. The germline V gene has CDR1 LNHDA and CDR2 SQIVND (reference sequence). The V and J ends lost 6 bases and 15 bases, in that order; junction bases with no gene match: 16. CDR3 length equals 15 residues. The CDR3 nucleotides read TGTGCCAGTAGCACCACTCCTCCCGCCGGGACTAGCGGGTTCTTC. Translation: CASSTTPPAGTSGFF. The variable domain in full, with the rest retrieved from reference TRBV19 and TRBJ2-1, is DGGITQSPKYLFRKEGQNVTLSCEQNLNHDAMYWYRQDPGQGLRLIYYSQIVNDFQKGDIAEGYSVSREKKESFPLTVTSAQKNPTAFYLCASSTTPPAGTSGFFGPGTRLTVL.

This chain uses TRBV18 with TRBJ1-6; 10 bases fit TRBD1. This CDR3 has 17 amino acids. From germline, CDR1 is KGHSH and CDR2 LQKENI. V lost 2 bases to trimming and J lost 5 bases; unmatched junction nucleotides: 6. The chain's CDR3 is CASSPKGTGENNSPLHF. As DNA, the CDR3 is TGTGCCAGCTCACCAAAAGGGACAGGGGAAAATAATTCACCCCTCCACTTT.

This chain joins TRBV7-8 and TRBJ1-6, with 9 bases aligning to TRBD1. With 1 base clipped from V and 5 bases from J, the junction kept 9 bases outside the gene matches. The length of the CDR3 is 18 residues. Germline CDR1 and CDR2: SGHVS and FQNEAQ. The CDR3 loop is CASSLGAGTGPNNSPLHF. DNA for the CDR3: TGTGCCAGCAGCTTAGGGGCCGGGACAGGGCCCAATAATTCACCCCTCCACTTT.

The chain employs TRBV7-9 and TRBJ2-7; D may be TRBD1 (5 bases). The germline V gene encodes CDR1 SEHNR and CDR2 FQNEAQ (reference sequence). This CDR3 comprises 15 residues. V was pared by 2 bases and J by 3 bases, with 14 bases between. The CDR3 region is CASSLSVGAVYEQYF. The DNA of the CDR3 is TGTGCCAGCAGCTTATCTGTAGGGGCAGTCTACGAGCAGTACTTC. Filled out from reference TRBV7-9 and TRBJ2-7, the complete variable domain reads DTGVSQNPRHKITKRGQNVTFRCDPISEHNRLYWYRQTLGQGPEFLTYFQNEAQLEKSRLLSDRFSAERPKGSFSTLEIQRTEQGDSAMYLCASSLSVGAVYEQYFGPGTRLTVT.

The chain carries TRBV10-1 and TRBJ2-7; possible D gene TRBD1, 6 bases. Germline CDR1 reads WNHNN; CDR2 reads SYGVQD (reference sequence). Between the trimmed V and J ends, which lost 5 bases and 7 bases, there was a span of 15 bases. This CDR3 is built from 13 residues. CDR3 protein: CASSTGPTGEQYF. DNA of the CDR3: TGCGCCAGCAGTACAGGGCCCACGGGGGAGCAGTACTTC.

The chain employs TRBV15 and TRBJ2-3, with D hard to call. The CDR3 runs 13 residues. Per the germline V gene, CDR1 is LNHNV and CDR2 is YYDKDF (reference sequence). Trimming stripped 4 bases from V and 3 bases from J, with 8 bases between. CDR3 DNA sequence: TGTGCCACCAGCAAAGAACTGACAGATACGCAGTATTTT. This translates into CATSKELTDTQYF.

The chain links TRBV19 to TRBJ2-1; 8 bases are a match to TRBD2. The CDR3 totals 15 residues. The germline V gene encodes CDR1 LNHDA and CDR2 SQIVND (reference sequence). Trimming cost V 5 bases and J 4 bases; bases outside gene matches: 7. CDR3 sequence reads: CASSLGSGNYNEQFF. CDR3 nucleotides: TGTGCCAGTAGTTTGGGTAGCGGGAATTACAATGAGCAGTTCTTC.

V is TRBV19 and J is TRBJ2-7; 7 bases are shared with TRBD2. In germline, CDR1 is LNHDA, CDR2 SQIVND (reference sequence). The CDR3 runs 13 residues. Trimming removed 6 bases from V and 7 bases from J; junction bases left unmatched: 9. CDR3 nucleotides: TGTGCCAGTAGCGAACCGGGGGGTAGGGAGCAGTACTTC. Encoded protein: CASSEPGGREQYF.

This clone was detected only once. The V gene is TRBV15, the J gene TRBJ2-5; D call uncertain. V was clipped by 1 base and J by 4 bases, with 4 bases between them. The CDR3 consists of 12 residues. Per germline, CDR1 LNHNV and CDR2 YYDKDF (reference sequence). This chain's CDR3 is CATSRAGETQYF. The CDR3 DNA follows: TGTGCCACCAGCAGAGCGGGAGAGACCCAGTACTTC. The full variable domain, in which reference TRBV15 and TRBJ2-5 provide the parts outside the CDR3, is DAMVIQNPRYQVTQFGKPVTLSCSQTLNHNVMYWYQQKSSQAPKLLFHYYDKDFNNEADTPDNFQSRRPNTSFCFLDIRSPGLGDTAMYLCATSRAGETQYFGPGTRLLVL.

The table lists this clone with a count of one. The chain uses TRBV24-1 and TRBJ2-7; D remains ambiguous. This CDR3 has 14 amino acids. V lost 5 bases and J 4 bases, leaving 14 bases between the germline ends. Germline CDR1 is KGHDR and CDR2 is SFDVKD. The CDR3 loop is CATSGASSIYEQYF. CDR3 bases: TGTGCCACCAGTGGGGCAAGCAGCATTTACGAGCAGTACTTC.

The chain couples TRBV7-2 to TRBJ2-7; 8 bases align to TRBD2. The CDR3 contains 15 residues. Germline CDR1 is SGHTA and CDR2 is FQGNSA. Trimming at V came to 3 bases and at J to 7 bases, leaving 11 bases not matched to a gene. The CDR3 loop reads CASSLPTGGPAEQYF. CDR3 nucleotide sequence: TGTGCCAGCAGCTTGCCCACGGGAGGGCCGGCGGAGCAGTACTTC.

The chain links TRBV3-1 (or the pseudogene TRBV3-2) to TRBJ2-7; 10 bases match TRBD2. V was pared by 1 base and J by 0 bases, with 12 bases of the junction left unmatched. CDR3 length equals 19 residues. Germline V gene sequence: CDR1 LGHDT, CDR2 YNNKEL (reference sequence). In DNA, the CDR3 is TGTGCCAGCAGCCAAGGGGGCCCTAGCGGGGGCCCCAGCTCCTACGAGCAGTACTTC. As protein: CASSQGGPSGGPSSYEQYF.

V is TRBV11-2 and J is TRBJ1-1; TRBD1 matches 10 bases. The CDR3 extends over 16 amino acids. Germline V lookup: CDR1 SGHAT, CDR2 FQNNGV. Trimming removed 1 base from V and 3 bases from J; junction bases left unmatched: 5. CDR3 sequence: CASSLGQGALDTEAFF. DNA of the CDR3: TGTGCCAGCAGCTTAGGACAGGGGGCGCTGGACACTGAAGCTTTCTTT.

The chain combines TRBV23-1 with TRBJ2-7, with 7 bases that match TRBD1. TRBV23-1 is an ORF, and what it does is uncertain. CDR3 length equals 16 residues. V was clipped by 0 bases and J by 0 bases; unmatched bases: 5. CDR3 DNA sequence: TGCGCCAGCAGTCAATCGAATGGGACAGTCTCCTACGAGCAGTACTTC. It codes for CASSQSNGTVSYEQYF.

The chain links TRBV7-6 to TRBJ1-5, with no clear D. CDR3 length equals 16 residues. The germline V gene has CDR1 SGHVS and CDR2 FNYEAQ. V gave up 5 bases and J gave up 1 base, with 15 bases separating them. CDR3 coding DNA: TGTGCCAGCAGCGCTGTGGTTGGACTCAGCAATCAGCCCCAGCATTTT. Its translation: CASSAVVGLSNQPQHF.

This chain joins TRBV5-8 and TRBJ2-7; 11 positions match TRBD1. J lost 0 bases, V lost 3 bases, and 5 bases had no gene match. The germline CDR1 and CDR2 sequences are SGHTS and YDEGEE. The CDR3 spans 16 residues. In nucleotides, the CDR3 is TGTGCCAGCAGCTGGACCGGGACAGGGGGCTCCTACGAGCAGTACTTC. Amino acids: CASSWTGTGGSYEQYF.

The CDR3 DNA follows: TGTGCCAGCAGCTTCCAGACAGGGGTTGGAAACACCATATATTTT. This codes for CASSFQTGVGNTIYF. This chain connects TRBV5-4 to TRBJ1-3; 8 bases line up with TRBD1. The CDR3 totals 15 residues. The V gene end was trimmed by 2 bases and the J gene end by 3 bases; junction bases not matched to a gene: 4. Looked up from germline, CDR1 is SGHNT and CDR2 is YYREEE (reference sequence).

The CDR3 sequence: CASSSPTGGWQPQHF. In DNA, the CDR3 is TGTGCCAGCAGTTCCCCCACAGGGGGCTGGCAGCCCCAGCATTTT. This chain uses TRBV28 with TRBJ1-5, with TRBD1 identical over 9 bases. With 4 bases clipped from V and 7 bases from J, the junction kept 8 bases outside the gene matches. CDR1 MDHEN and CDR2 SYDVKM come from the germline V gene. The CDR3 extends over 15 amino acids.

The V gene is TRBV5-1, the J gene TRBJ2-7, with D perhaps matching TRBD1 (6 bases). Trimming took off 4 bases at V and 3 bases at J, with 14 bases between the two ends. The CDR3 is 14 residues long. Germline CDR1 SGHRS, CDR2 YFSETQ. CDR3 sequence (DNA): TGCGCCAGCAGCGAAAAGACAGGCAACTACGAGCAGTACTTC. Its protein product is CASSEKTGNYEQYF.

In DNA, the CDR3 is TGTGCCAGCAACCAGGACAGACAGAACACTGAAGCTTTCTTT. This sequence encodes CASNQDRQNTEAFF. This chain connects TRBV7-2 to TRBJ1-1, with a tentative D call TRBD1 (6 bases). V lost 7 bases and J lost 1, with 13 bases in between. The CDR3 extends over 14 amino acids. Germline lookup yields CDR1 SGHTA and CDR2 FQGNSA. Full variable domain (rest looked up from reference TRBV7-2 and TRBJ1-1): GAGVSQSPSNKVTEKGKDVELRCDPISGHTALYWYRQSLGQGLEFLIYFQGNSAPDKSGLPSDRFSAERTGGSVSTLTIQRTQQEDSAVYLCASNQDRQNTEAFFGQGTRLTVV.

The chain carries TRBV7-2 and TRBJ2-5; 7 bases match TRBD2. Germline assignment: CDR1 SGHTA and CDR2 FQGNSA. The CDR3 has 16 residues. V lost 1 base, J lost 2 bases, and 7 bases stayed unmatched. The CDR3 bases are TGTGCCAGCAGCTTAGTCGGCGGGAGCATTCAAGAGACCCAGTACTTC. Translation: CASSLVGGSIQETQYF. Together with reference TRBV7-2 and TRBJ2-5, the CDR3 gives the full variable domain: GAGVSQSPSNKVTEKGKDVELRCDPISGHTALYWYRQSLGQGLEFLIYFQGNSAPDKSGLPSDRFSAERTGGSVSTLTIQRTQQEDSAVYLCASSLVGGSIQETQYFGPGTRLLVL.

V is TRBV24-1 and J is TRBJ2-7; perhaps TRBD2 as D (6 bases). Trimming stripped 4 bases from V and 9 bases from J, with 15 bases between. CDR1 is KGHDR and CDR2 is SFDVKD in the germline V gene. The CDR3 has 13 residues. The CDR3 coding sequence is TGTGCCACCAGTGACCTGGGGACGGAGGGGCAGTACTTC. It specifies CATSDLGTEGQYF.

This chain links TRBV5-4 with TRBJ2-5; 9 bases are a match to TRBD1. V lost 3 bases to trimming and J lost 5 bases; unmatched junction nucleotides: 11. In germline, CDR1 is SGHNT, CDR2 YYREEE (reference sequence). CDR3 length: 16 amino acids. CDR3 sequence reads: CASSYPGTGYRETQYF. For the CDR3, the DNA is TGTGCCAGCAGCTATCCCGGGACAGGGTATCGGGAGACCCAGTACTTC.

This chain links TRBV18 with TRBJ2-5; 15 bases line up with TRBD2. This CDR3 contains 17 residues. Germline trimming cut 0 bases from V and 2 bases from J; bases unmatched to any gene: 1. Germline CDR1 is KGHSH and CDR2 is LQKENI. CDR3 nucleotides: TGTGCCAGCTCACCACCGGGACTAGCGGGAGGACAAGAGACCCAGTACTTC. Protein sequence: CASSPPGLAGGQETQYF.

V gene TRBV5-8 combines with J gene TRBJ1-2, with 7 bases identical to TRBD1. CDR1 SGHTS and CDR2 YDEGEE come from the germline V gene. This CDR3 is built from 16 residues. V was clipped by 6 bases and J by 8 bases; unmatched bases: 19. CDR3 in DNA: TGTGCCAGCACCTGGGGGACAGCGGACCAATCCTTGGGCTACACCTTC. It encodes CASTWGTADQSLGYTF.

The rearrangement links TRBV4-1 to TRBJ2-5; unclear D gene. The ends were cut back, 4 bases at V and 4 bases at J, with 7 bases in the middle. Looked up from germline, CDR1 is MGHRA and CDR2 is YSYEKL. This CDR3 spans 12 amino acids. DNA of the CDR3: TGCGCCAGCAGCCGAGCCGGAGAGACCCAGTACTTC. This translates into CASSRAGETQYF.

CDR3 sequence (DNA): TGTGCCAGCAGGGAGGGACTAGCATTTTCGGTTACCTACGAGCAGTACTTC. Protein sequence: CASREGLAFSVTYEQYF. This chain joins TRBV28 and TRBJ2-7; 9 bases map to TRBD2. V lost 6 bases to trimming and J lost 2 bases; unmatched junction nucleotides: 14. The CDR3 loop spans 17 amino acids. Germline CDR1 MDHEN, CDR2 SYDVKM.

CDR3 DNA sequence: TGTGCCAGCAGCCCCTCGGTGACAGGCTTATCGGATACCTACGAGCAGTACTTC. It specifies CASSPSVTGLSDTYEQYF. The V call is TRBV7-7, the J call TRBJ2-7; perhaps TRBD1 as D (6 bases). Trimming removed 5 bases from V and 2 bases from J, with 25 bases in between. This CDR3 spans 18 amino acids. Germline CDR1 SSHAT, CDR2 FNYEAQ (reference sequence). Looking up the rest from reference TRBV7-7 and TRBJ2-7 gives the full variable domain: GAGVSQSPRYKVTKRGQDVTLRCDPISSHATLYWYQQALGQGPEFLTYFNYEAQPDKSGLPSDRFSAERPEGSISTLTIQRTEQRDSAMYRCASSPSVTGLSDTYEQYFGPGTRLTVT.